This T cell receptor (beta chain) stems from a study of PD-L1 blockade in urothelial cancer. The time point denotes: pretreatment peripheral blood. CDR3 length: 14 amino acids. The V and J ends lost 3 bases and 5 bases respectively, with 10 bases between them. CDR1 is MDHEN and CDR2 is SYDVKM in the germline V gene. Sequenced by immunoSEQ multiplex PCR; TCRdb stores in-frame clones only, minus some. The table has 130,000 or so clones, roughly 80% seen once. Specimen: PBMCs, collected around atezolizumab (anti-PD-L1) treatment. V and J are TRBV28 and TRBJ1-4; D not certain. The clonotype originates from a man between 50 and 59 years old with urothelial cancer. This chain's CDR3 is CASSFRTANEKLFF. CDR3 DNA: TGTGCCAGCAGTTTCCGAACTGCAAATGAAAAACTGTTTTTT.